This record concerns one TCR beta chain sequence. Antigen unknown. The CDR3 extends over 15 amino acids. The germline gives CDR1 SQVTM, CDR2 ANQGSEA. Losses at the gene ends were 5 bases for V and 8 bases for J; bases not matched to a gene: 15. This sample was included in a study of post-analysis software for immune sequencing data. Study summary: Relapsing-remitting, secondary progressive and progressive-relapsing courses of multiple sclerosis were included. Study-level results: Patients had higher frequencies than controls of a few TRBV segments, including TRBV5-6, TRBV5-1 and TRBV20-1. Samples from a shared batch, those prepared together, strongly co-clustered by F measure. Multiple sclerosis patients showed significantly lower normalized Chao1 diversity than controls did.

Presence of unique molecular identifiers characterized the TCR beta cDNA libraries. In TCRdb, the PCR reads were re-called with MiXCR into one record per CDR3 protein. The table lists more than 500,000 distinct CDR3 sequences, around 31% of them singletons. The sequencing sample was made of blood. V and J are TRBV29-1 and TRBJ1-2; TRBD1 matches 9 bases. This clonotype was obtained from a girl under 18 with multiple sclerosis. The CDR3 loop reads CSVRRGITGGGGYTF. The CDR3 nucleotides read TGCAGCGTTCGGAGGGGAATTACAGGGGGCGGCGGCTACACCTTC.